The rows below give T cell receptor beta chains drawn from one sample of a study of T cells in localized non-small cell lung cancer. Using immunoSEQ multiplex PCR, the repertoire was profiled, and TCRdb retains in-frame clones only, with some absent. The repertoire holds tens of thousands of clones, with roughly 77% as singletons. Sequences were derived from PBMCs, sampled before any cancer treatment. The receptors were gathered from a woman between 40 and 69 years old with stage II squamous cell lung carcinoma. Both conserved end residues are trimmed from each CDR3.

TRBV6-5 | ASGPSLKSYNEQF
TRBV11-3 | ASSPETGAGELF
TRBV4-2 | ASSQELGVSGELF
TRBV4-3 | ASSHSQGVGETQY
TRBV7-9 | ASSPTTGLRDTQY
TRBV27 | ASSPGQGRKSNQPQH
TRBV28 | ASSSTRQGALNEKLF
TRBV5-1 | ASSFGPSVGTGELF
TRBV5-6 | ATRVRESGYT
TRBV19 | ASSLLGEAKNIQY
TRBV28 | ASSSSPGTGVGDGYT
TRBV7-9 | ASSPFDRTDTQY
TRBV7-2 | ASSLVGAHATNEKLF
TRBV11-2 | ASSPPLGSSYNEQF
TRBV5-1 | ASSLIPGTYQETQY
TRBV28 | ASSLGLRPTDTQY